This entry features one T cell receptor beta chain sequence. CDR1 is KGHSH, CDR2 LQKENI, per germline. The CDR3 has 15 residues. Trimming at V came to 2 bases and at J to 3 bases, leaving 7 bases not matched to a gene. This record comes from a study of T cell changes during pregnancy in multiple sclerosis. The data were produced by immunoSEQ multiplex PCR, yet TCRdb's version contains in-frame clones alone and is incomplete. The sample consists of roughly 48,000 clones, around 92% of them appearing once. The starting material was CD4+ T cells from peripheral blood mononuclear cells, obtained in the second trimester of pregnancy. This chain connects TRBV18 to TRBJ2-7; 7 bases map to TRBD1. This sequence was found in a female donor in good health, enrolled as a control in a pregnancy study. Here the CDR3 DNA reads TGTGCCAGCTCACCAACACCGGGACAGTTCTACGAGCAGTACTTC. Translation: CASSPTPGQFYEQYF.